These 10 T cell receptor beta chains were sequenced from one sample in a study of OX40 agonist ivuxolimab in advanced cancers. The table came from immunoSEQ multiplex PCR; TCRdb's copy has only in-frame clones and leaves some out. Among under 70,000 clones listed, about 89% were seen once. The sample consisted of CD4+ or CD8+ T cells sorted from blood, taken in a trial of the OX40 agonist ivuxolimab. The receptors here all came from an adult with an advanced solid tumor such as melanoma, head and neck, liver or kidney cancer.

The CDR3 DNA reads as TGTGCCAGCAGCTCTCCTAGATCCGGGGAGCTGTTTTTT. Encoded protein: CASSSPRSGELFF. The V call is TRBV11-3, the J call TRBJ2-2, with D uncertain. Deletions cut 4 bases from V and 6 bases from J, with 9 bases between. The CDR3 totals 13 residues. CDR1 and CDR2 from the germline V gene are SGHNT and YENEEA.

V gene TRBV2 combines with J gene TRBJ1-6; D is unclear. The CDR3 is 16 residues long. V was pared by 2 bases and J by 10 bases, with 18 bases between. Looked up from germline, CDR1 is SNHLY and CDR2 is FYNNEI. This CDR3 is CASSEWNVGPRSPLHF. CDR3 nucleotides: TGTGCCAGCAGTGAATGGAATGTAGGCCCGAGGTCACCCCTCCACTTT.

This chain links TRBV5-6 with TRBJ2-7; possibly TRBD2 for D (6 bases). The CDR3 is 15 residues long. Trimming left V 4 bases short and J 6 bases short, with 20 bases between. Germline-derived CDR1 and CDR2 are SGHDT and YYEEEE. CDR3 bases: TGTGCCAGCAGCGTCACAGGACTCGCCGGGGGCGAGCAGTACTTC. Its protein is CASSVTGLAGGEQYF.

The rearrangement links TRBV10-3 to TRBJ2-1, with 8 bases fitting TRBD1. With V trimmed by 4 bases and J by 5 bases, 4 bases remained unmatched. Per the germline V gene, CDR1 is ENHRY and CDR2 is SYGVKD. This CDR3 is 14 amino acids long. CDR3 sequence reads: CAISGQGYNNEQFF. The CDR3 DNA sequence: TGTGCCATCAGTGGACAGGGGTACAACAATGAGCAGTTCTTC.

In this sample, this clone turned up a few times. The chain combines TRBV10-3 with TRBJ2-3, with no clear D. CDR3 length: 14 amino acids. Germline values: CDR1 ENHRY, CDR2 SYGVKD. Trimming took 0 bases from V and 2 from J, leaving 6 bases between them. In nucleotides, the CDR3 is TGTGCCATCAGTGAGTCGTTAGCCACAGATACGCAGTATTTT. Its protein is CAISESLATDTQYF.

The chain links TRBV4-1 to TRBJ1-4; 7 bases align to TRBD1. The CDR3 loop spans 17 amino acids. V lost 0 bases and J lost 0; bases outside the gene matches: 4. Germline V gene sequence: CDR1 MGHRA, CDR2 YSYEKL. DNA for the CDR3: TGCGCCAGCAGCCAAGACGGGACAGAGGCAACTAATGAAAAACTGTTTTTT. Translating gives CASSQDGTEATNEKLFF.

This chain connects TRBV18 to TRBJ1-5, with D unclear. Trimming cost V 3 bases and J 1 base, with 7 bases left between them. This CDR3 contains 14 residues. Germline CDR1 and CDR2: KGHSH and LQKENI. Here the CDR3 reads CASSPWESNQPQHF. The DNA for the CDR3 is TGTGCCAGCTCACCTTGGGAAAGCAATCAGCCCCAGCATTTT. The variable domain in full, completed from reference TRBV18 and TRBJ1-5, reads NAGVMQNPRHLVRRRGQEARLRCSPMKGHSHVYWYRQLPEEGLKFMVYLQKENIIDESGMPKERFSAEFPKEGPSILRIQQVVRGDSAAYFCASSPWESNQPQHFGDGTRLSIL.

The rearrangement links TRBV5-4 to TRBJ1-1; 7 bases fit TRBD1. After removal of 0 bases from V and 6 bases from J, the junction contained 2 bases not matched to a gene. The length of the CDR3 is 13 residues. Per the germline V gene, CDR1 is SGHNT and CDR2 is YYREEE (reference sequence). The CDR3 reads CASSLAGGAEAFF. CDR3 DNA sequence: TGTGCCAGCAGCTTGGCAGGGGGTGCTGAAGCTTTCTTT.

The rearrangement uses TRBV5-4 and TRBJ2-1; the D gene could be TRBD1 or TRBD2 (6 bases each). The CDR3 extends over 17 amino acids. V dropped 3 bases and J dropped 3 bases, with 19 bases sitting between them. Germline V lookup: CDR1 SGHNT, CDR2 YYREEE (reference sequence). The CDR3 protein is CASSSGGTNVGYNEQFF. For the CDR3, the DNA is TGTGCCAGCAGCTCCGGGGGCACGAATGTTGGCTACAATGAGCAGTTCTTC.

The J gene is TRBJ2-7, the V gene TRBV5-1; no clear D gene. Between the trimmed V and J ends, which lost 0 bases and 6 bases, there was a span of 16 bases. The germline gives CDR1 SGHRS, CDR2 YFSETQ. This CDR3 is 15 amino acids long. The CDR3 coding sequence is TGCGCCAGCAGCTTGGCAGGACCTACCGTGGCCGAGCAGTACTTC. It yields the protein CASSLAGPTVAEQYF.